Each of the 29 T cell receptor beta chains below was sequenced from the same sample in a study of control samples from healthy donors and cancer patients. Clones were read by immunoSEQ multiplex PCR, and TCRdb kept only the in-frame ones, dropping some. Of roughly 100,000 clones in the sample, 83% were seen once. Sequencing used blood. The receptors were gathered from a woman aged 50 to 60 in good health.

This clone was detected only a few times. The chain links TRBV9 to TRBJ1-1; D not certain. Trimming took off 4 bases at V and 4 bases at J, with 17 bases between the two ends. The germline V gene has CDR1 SGDLS and CDR2 YYNGEE. There are 15 residues in the CDR3. CDR3 DNA: TGTGCCAGCAGCCCCTCCGGAGGAGGAGGCACTGAAGCTTTCTTT. Translating it yields CASSPSGGGGTEAFF.

This clone was counted a single time. The chain couples TRBV14 to TRBJ1-1; D may be TRBD1 (6 bases). V lost 0 bases, J lost 11 bases, and 13 bases lay in between. The CDR3 is 13 residues long. In germline, CDR1 is SGHDN, CDR2 FVKESK. For the CDR3, the DNA is TGTGCCAGCAGCCAAGATCTGGGGGCTGGCGCTTTCTTT. As protein: CASSQDLGAGAFF.

This clone was counted only a few times. V and J are TRBV18 and TRBJ2-5; unclear D gene. This CDR3 is built from 13 residues. The V gene's germline CDR1 is KGHSH and CDR2 LQKENI. V was pared by 3 bases and J by 5 bases, with 10 bases between. The CDR3 nucleotides read TGTGCCAGCTCACCTCAGGTTTTGGAGACCCAGTACTTC. This translates into CASSPQVLETQYF.

The chain couples TRBV28 to TRBJ1-6, with 7 bases aligning to TRBD1. With 2 bases clipped from V and 10 bases from J, the junction kept 5 bases outside the gene matches. There are 14 residues in the CDR3. Germline CDR1 is MDHEN and CDR2 is SYDVKM. The CDR3 reads CASSLTGVGSPLHF. The CDR3 DNA sequence: TGTGCCAGCAGTTTAACAGGGGTAGGATCACCCCTCCACTTT. The variable domain in full, with the rest retrieved from reference TRBV28 and TRBJ1-6, is DVKVTQSSRYLVKRTGEKVFLECVQDMDHENMFWYRQDPGLGLRLIYFSYDVKMKEKGDIPEGYSVSREKKERFSLILESASTNQTSMYLCASSLTGVGSPLHFGNGTRLTVT.

The V call is TRBV15, the J call TRBJ1-2; TRBD1 matches at 7 bases. V shed 0 bases, J shed 4 bases, and the junction held 11 bases outside the gene matches. Germline-derived CDR1 and CDR2 are LNHNV and YYDKDF (reference sequence). This CDR3 is 17 amino acids long. The CDR3 here is CATSRDLRGGAGYGYTF. For the CDR3, the DNA is TGTGCCACCAGCAGAGATCTTAGAGGGGGCGCGGGCTATGGCTACACCTTC.

This sequence joins TRBV6-5 and TRBJ2-2; 13 nucleotides align to TRBD2. With V trimmed by 8 bases and J by 7 bases, 4 bases remained unmatched. Germline values: CDR1 MNHEY, CDR2 SVGAGI. This CDR3 spans 14 amino acids. CDR3 nucleotide sequence: TGTGCCAGCGGGACTAGCGGGGTGCGCGGGGAGCTGTTTTTT. Encoded protein: CASGTSGVRGELFF.

The chain carries TRBV4-3 and TRBJ1-4, with 7 bases matching TRBD1. The CDR3 extends over 16 amino acids. V lost 4 bases and J lost 2; bases outside the gene matches: 7. In germline, CDR1 is LGHNA, CDR2 YSLEER. This chain's CDR3 is CASSLGNRGTNEKLFF. CDR3 sequence (DNA): TGCGCCAGCAGCCTCGGAAACAGGGGTACTAATGAAAAACTGTTTTTT.

The chain uses TRBV6-4 and TRBJ2-1; either TRBD1 or TRBD2 may supply D (5 bases each). V dropped 4 bases and J dropped 2 bases, with 9 bases sitting between them. The germline V gene has CDR1 MRHNA and CDR2 SNTAGT. The CDR3 loop spans 14 amino acids. CDR3 sequence reads: CASSATGPYNEQFF. In nucleotides, the CDR3 is TGTGCCAGCAGTGCGACGGGGCCCTACAATGAGCAGTTCTTC.

V and J are TRBV5-8 and TRBJ1-4; maybe TRBD1 (5 bases). This CDR3 is 14 amino acids long. CDR1 is SGHTS and CDR2 is YDEGEE in the germline V gene. Trimming removed 2 bases from V and 0 bases from J, with 5 bases in between. DNA of the CDR3: TGTGCCAGCAGCTTACAGGCAACTAATGAAAAACTGTTTTTT. Amino acid sequence: CASSLQATNEKLFF.

The V gene is TRBV2, the J gene TRBJ2-5; D perhaps matches TRBD1 (5 bases). The CDR3 spans 15 residues. Germline V lookup: CDR1 SNHLY, CDR2 FYNNEI. Between the trimmed V and J ends, which lost 4 bases and 0 bases, there was a span of 12 bases. Written as DNA, the CDR3 is TGTGCCAGCAGTGTTATGGACACGTACCAAGAGACCCAGTACTTC. This encodes CASSVMDTYQETQYF.

The chain combines TRBV28 with TRBJ2-7; 8 nucleotides align to TRBD1. Unmatched junction bases numbered 2, after V lost 2 bases and J lost 5 bases. Germline CDR1 reads MDHEN; CDR2 reads SYDVKM. The CDR3 covers 13 residues. CDR3 region: CASSLQGAHEQYF. The DNA for the CDR3 is TGTGCCAGCAGTTTACAGGGGGCTCACGAGCAGTACTTC.

V usage is TRBV5-6 and J usage is TRBJ2-2; 12 bases agree with TRBD2. The CDR3 has 17 amino acids. Germline V CDR1 and CDR2: SGHDT, YYEEEE. The trim removed 1 base at V and 3 bases at J, leaving 4 bases unmatched. CDR3 DNA: TGTGCCAGCAGCTTGAGGACTAGCGGGGACTACACCGGGGAGCTGTTTTTT. Its translation: CASSLRTSGDYTGELFF. The variable domain in full, completed from reference TRBV5-6 and TRBJ2-2, reads DAGVTQSPTHLIKTRGQQVTLRCSPKSGHDTVSWYQQALGQGPQFIFQYYEEEERQRGNFPDRFSGHQFPNYSSELNVNALLLGDSALYLCASSLRTSGDYTGELFFGEGSRLTVL.

The V gene is TRBV7-2, the J gene TRBJ2-1; either TRBD1 or TRBD2 may supply D (5 bases each). V was clipped by 2 bases and J by 0 bases, with 11 bases between them. The length of the CDR3 is 16 residues. From germline, CDR1 is SGHTA and CDR2 FQGNSA. The chain's CDR3 is CASSLMGRSSYNEQFF. CDR3 DNA: TGTGCCAGCAGCTTAATGGGACGGAGCTCCTACAATGAGCAGTTCTTC. Supplemented by reference TRBV7-2 and TRBJ2-1, the full variable domain reads GAGVSQSPSNKVTEKGKDVELRCDPISGHTALYWYRQSLGQGLEFLIYFQGNSAPDKSGLPSDRFSAERTGGSVSTLTIQRTQQEDSAVYLCASSLMGRSSYNEQFFGPGTRLTVL.

The chain has TRBV9 and TRBJ2-3; 9 positions match TRBD2. V lost 1 base, J lost 2 bases, and 2 bases stayed unmatched. This CDR3 is 15 amino acids long. Germline lookup yields CDR1 SGDLS and CDR2 YYNGEE. The CDR3 nucleotides read TGTGCCAGCAGCGTATGGACTAGCGACACAGATACGCAGTATTTT. It codes for CASSVWTSDTDTQYF.

V gene TRBV4-1 combines with J gene TRBJ2-1, with D possibly called TRBD1 or TRBD2 (5 bases each). The V and J ends lost 5 bases and 13 bases respectively, with 15 bases between them. This CDR3 is 12 amino acids long. Germline CDR1 is MGHRA and CDR2 is YSYEKL. The CDR3 is CASSLEGLLQFF. Here the CDR3 DNA reads TGCGCCAGCAGCTTAGAGGGGTTATTACAGTTCTTC.

The chain couples TRBV11-2 to TRBJ1-1, with a weak D call TRBD1 (5 bases). This CDR3 is 15 amino acids long. In germline, CDR1 is SGHAT, CDR2 FQNNGV. V gave up 0 bases and J gave up 4 bases, with 12 bases separating them. The CDR3 DNA reads TGTGCCAGCAGCTTAGAACCAGGGCAGGCCACTGAAGCTTTCTTT. Protein product: CASSLEPGQATEAFF.

CDR3 nucleotides: TGTGCCAGCACATCCTCCTACGAGCAGTACTTC. This translates into CASTSSYEQYF. The chain is built from TRBV28 and TRBJ2-7, with D unclear. The length of the CDR3 is 11 residues. The germline CDR1 and CDR2 sequences are MDHEN and SYDVKM. Trimming took 7 bases from V and 0 from J, leaving 4 bases between them.

This chain connects TRBV28 to TRBJ1-4; 9 bases map to TRBD1. Germline V gene data show CDR1 as MDHEN and CDR2 as SYDVKM. The J segment lost 8 bases and the V segment lost 4 bases, leaving 14 bases of the junction unmatched. The length of the CDR3 is 17 residues. The CDR3: CASSSALTGTGLEKLFF. In DNA form, the CDR3 reads TGTGCCAGCAGTTCAGCCCTGACCGGGACAGGGTTAGAAAAACTGTTTTTT.

The J gene is TRBJ1-5, the V gene TRBV19; 7 nucleotides agree with TRBD1. The CDR3 consists of 15 residues. J was trimmed by 1 base and V by 4 bases; bases with no gene match: 4. The germline V gene has CDR1 LNHDA and CDR2 SQIVND (reference sequence). In DNA form, the CDR3 reads TGTGCCAGTAGTACGACAGGGCACAGCAATCAGCCCCAGCATTTT. The encoded protein is CASSTTGHSNQPQHF.

The chain joins TRBV19 to TRBJ1-4; no firm D call. The CDR3 has 13 residues. The germline gives CDR1 LNHDA, CDR2 SQIVND (reference sequence). V shed 7 bases and J shed 0 bases, with 6 bases lying between them. The CDR3 here is CASTGTTNEKLFF. Here the CDR3 DNA reads TGTGCCAGTACGGGGACAACTAATGAAAAACTGTTTTTT. Together with reference TRBV19 and TRBJ1-4, the CDR3 gives the full variable domain: DGGITQSPKYLFRKEGQNVTLSCEQNLNHDAMYWYRQDPGQGLRLIYYSQIVNDFQKGDIAEGYSVSREKKESFPLTVTSAQKNPTAFYLCASTGTTNEKLFFGSGTQLSVL.

This clone was seen a single time. This chain joins TRBV4-2 and TRBJ1-4; the match to TRBD1 covers 10 bases. Germline V gene sequence: CDR1 LGHNA, CDR2 YNFKEQ. The J segment lost 7 bases and the V segment lost 0 bases, leaving 5 bases of the junction unmatched. CDR3 length: 16 residues. The CDR3 DNA reads as TGTGCCAGCAGCCAAGATCATGGACAGGGGGGTGAAAAACTGTTTTTT. It specifies CASSQDHGQGGEKLFF.

The table lists this clone with a count of one. This sequence joins TRBV24-1 and TRBJ1-4, with 8 bases matching TRBD1. V gave up 5 bases and J gave up 8 bases; unmatched junction bases: 15. CDR1 is KGHDR, CDR2 SFDVKD, per germline. This CDR3 is 17 amino acids long. The CDR3 loop is CATSGGQGALSGEKLFF. In nucleotides, the CDR3 is TGTGCCACCAGTGGTGGGCAGGGGGCGCTTTCCGGAGAAAAACTGTTTTTT.

The chain uses TRBV7-2 and TRBJ1-3, with 7 bases matching TRBD1. The CDR3 contains 15 residues. Per germline, CDR1 SGHTA and CDR2 FQGNSA. With 6 bases clipped from V and 0 bases from J, the junction kept 5 bases outside the gene matches. The CDR3 DNA sequence: TGTGCCAGCAGTCAAACAGGGGCCTCTGGAAACACCATATATTTT. This translates into CASSQTGASGNTIYF.

This clone was recorded a few times. The gene calls are TRBV7-9 and TRBJ1-6, with 8 bases aligning to TRBD1. The CDR3 is made up of 15 amino acids. Germline values: CDR1 SEHNR, CDR2 FQNEAQ (reference sequence). V gave up 4 bases and J gave up 10 bases; unmatched junction bases: 9. DNA for the CDR3: TGTGCCAGCAGCTCCCCGGACAGGGAAAAATCACCCCTCCACTTT. This gives the protein CASSSPDREKSPLHF.

This clone has just one count. The chain uses TRBV18 and TRBJ2-3; D not resolved. Looked up from germline, CDR1 is KGHSH and CDR2 is LQKENI. Trimming left V 3 bases short and J 6 bases short, with 13 bases between. The CDR3 contains 14 residues. The CDR3 protein is CASSPRIGDDTQYF. CDR3 nucleotide sequence: TGTGCCAGCTCACCCAGGATCGGCGACGATACGCAGTATTTT.

The chain recombines TRBV6-2 or TRBV6-3 with TRBJ2-1; 8 bases are shared with TRBD2. CDR3 length equals 15 residues. V shed 2 bases, J shed 3 bases, and the junction held 3 bases outside the gene matches. The germline CDR1 and CDR2 sequences are MNHEY and SVGEGT. This CDR3 reads CASSYPGTSYNEQFF. The CDR3 nucleotides are TGTGCCAGCAGTTACCCTGGGACTAGCTACAATGAGCAGTTCTTC.

The chain carries TRBV14 and TRBJ1-2, with a weak D call TRBD1 (6 bases). Germline V CDR1 and CDR2: SGHDN, FVKESK. Trimming removed 0 bases at V and 0 bases at J, with 20 bases between. The CDR3 has 19 residues. In DNA form, the CDR3 reads TGTGCCAGCAGCCAAGATCTGGGCGGGGTGGACAGAACTAACTATGGCTACACCTTC. It is translated as CASSQDLGGVDRTNYGYTF.

This chain connects TRBV4-3 to TRBJ2-3; possibly TRBD1 or TRBD2 for D (5 bases each). CDR3 size: 14 residues. The germline gives CDR1 LGHNA, CDR2 YSLEER. The ends were cut back, 4 bases at V and 1 base at J, with 9 bases in the middle. DNA for the CDR3: TGCGCCAGCAGCCGGGGGATGGGCACAGATACGCAGTATTTT. Translation: CASSRGMGTDTQYF.

The gene calls are TRBV5-6 and TRBJ1-2; maybe TRBD1 (5 bases). Trimming removed 0 bases from V and 3 bases from J, with 9 bases in between. Germline V gives CDR1 SGHDT, CDR2 YYEEEE. CDR3 length: 14 residues. CDR3 DNA: TGTGCCAGCAGCTTGGGACCGGGGGACTATGGCTACACCTTC. Amino acids: CASSLGPGDYGYTF.